Listed here are 22 T cell receptor beta chains from one sample, sequenced in a study of response to subunit inactivated influenza vaccine. TCRdb used MiXCR to reprocess the RT-PCR reads, holding one entry per CDR3 protein. The sample includes about 570,000 distinct CDR3 sequences, 11% of them seen just once. The sample also formed part of further work on T cells expressing NK-cell markers. That source adds: Synthesis of TCR beta cDNA relied on 5'RACE template switching carrying UMIs.

The sample in question was PBMCs from blood, obtained on the day of vaccination. Every receptor here comes from a man aged 45 to 65 who received an inactivated influenza vaccine.

Written as DNA, the CDR3 is TGTGCCAGCAGTTTAGGGGACAGGGGACAATACAATGAGCAGTTCTTC. Translating gives CASSLGDRGQYNEQFF. V is TRBV28 and J is TRBJ2-1; 10 nucleotides agree with TRBD1. The CDR3 totals 16 residues. The germline V gene encodes CDR1 MDHEN and CDR2 SYDVKM. Germline trimming cut 2 bases from V and 4 bases from J; bases unmatched to any gene: 5.

The table lists this clonotype with a few counts. The chain couples TRBV5-1 to TRBJ1-1, with D tentatively TRBD1 (5 bases). The V end was cut by 2 bases, the J end by 4 bases, with 9 bases between. CDR3 length equals 13 residues. The germline CDR1 and CDR2 sequences are SGHRS and YFSETQ. The CDR3 region has the DNA TGCGCCAGCAGCTTAGGGGAGAGCACTGAAGCTTTCTTT. It codes for CASSLGESTEAFF. The full variable domain, rest sourced from reference TRBV5-1 and TRBJ1-1, is KAGVTQTPRYLIKTRGQQVTLSCSPISGHRSVSWYQQTPGQGLQFLFEYFSETQRNKGNFPGRFSGRQFSNSRSEMNVSTLELGDSALYLCASSLGESTEAFFGQGTRLTVV.

Only a few counts were recorded for this clonotype. V gene TRBV6-1 combines with J gene TRBJ2-4; no clear D gene. Trimming removed 4 bases from V and 8 bases from J, with 12 bases in between. The CDR3 runs to 13 residues. Germline-derived CDR1 and CDR2 are MNHNS and SASEGT. The CDR3 DNA reads as TGTGCCAGCAGTGGACACTTTTTGGACATTCAGTACTTC. Translation: CASSGHFLDIQYF.

The chain couples TRBV2 to TRBJ1-6, with D possibly matching TRBD1 (5 bases). Germline assignment: CDR1 SNHLY and CDR2 FYNNEI. Between the trimmed V and J ends, which lost 11 bases and 10 bases, there was a span of 21 bases. This CDR3 is 14 amino acids long. Written as DNA, the CDR3 is TGTGCCGGGTCCAGGGTCGTGGATTTCTCACCCCTCCACTTT. This encodes CAGSRVVDFSPLHF.

This clonotype was seen more than once but under ten times. The V gene is TRBV12-3 or TRBV12-4, the J gene TRBJ2-3; maybe TRBD1 (5 bases). The CDR3 covers 15 residues. Trimming shortened V by 0 bases and J by 6 bases, and 13 bases separated the two germline ends. The DNA of the CDR3 is TGTGCCAGCAGTTTAGCCAGGGCCAGCTGGGATACGCAGTATTTT. Translated: CASSLARASWDTQYF.

This clonotype was counted a few times. The chain couples TRBV29-1 to TRBJ1-1, with D unresolved. The germline V gene encodes CDR1 SQVTM and CDR2 ANQGSEA. The CDR3 spans 13 residues. Trimming took off 6 bases at V and 5 bases at J, with 16 bases between the two ends. CDR3 region: CSVEREIQTEAFF. The CDR3 coding sequence is TGCAGCGTCGAACGGGAGATACAAACTGAAGCTTTCTTT.

This clonotype came up many times. Its ends do not fully match the called genes, so a read error is possible. The chain recombines TRBV18 with TRBJ2-2; 7 positions match TRBD1. Germline V lookup: CDR1 KGHSH, CDR2 LQKENI. This CDR3 region has 15 residues. DNA for the CDR3: TGCGCCAGCAGCCCCGGGACAGCGAACACCGGGGAGCTGTTTTTT. Amino acids: CASSPGTANTGELFF. The variable domain in full, completed from reference TRBV18 and TRBJ2-2, reads NAGVMQNPRHLVRRRGQEARLRCSPMKGHSHVYWYRQLPEEGLKFMVYLQKENIIDESGMPKERFSAEFPKEGPSILRIQQVVRGDSAAYFCASSPGTANTGELFFGEGSRLTVL.

The chain employs TRBV7-2 and TRBJ1-5; D is uncertain. Germline CDR1 SGHTA, CDR2 FQGNSA. This CDR3 is built from 14 residues. V lost 5 bases, J lost 6 bases, and 14 bases lay in between. CDR3: CASSRAPGVQPQHF. CDR3 bases: TGTGCCAGCAGCCGGGCCCCCGGGGTTCAGCCCCAGCATTTT.

This clonotype has ten or more counts. The CDR3 coding sequence is TGTGCCAGCAGCCATTGGTCGACCTACAATGAGCAGTTCTTC. This translates into CASSHWSTYNEQFF. This chain joins TRBV3-1 and TRBJ2-1; D is ambiguous. CDR3 size: 14 residues. Trimming pared 3 bases from V and 2 bases from J, leaving 8 bases between. CDR1 and CDR2 (germline): LGHDT, YNNKEL (reference sequence).

V and J are TRBV5-1 and TRBJ2-3; weak D call: TRBD1 (7 bases). The ends were cut back, 0 bases at V and 6 bases at J, with 23 bases in the middle. Germline V gives CDR1 SGHRS, CDR2 YFSETQ. There are 18 residues in the CDR3. In DNA, the CDR3 is TGCGCCAGCAGCTTGGCCCCAGGAGGGGGCGAATTTTCTGATACGCAGTATTTT. Translating gives CASSLAPGGGEFSDTQYF.

Only a few counts were recorded for this clonotype. This chain joins TRBV5-6 and TRBJ1-2; D perhaps matches TRBD1 (6 bases). V was clipped by 2 bases and J by 2 bases, with 10 bases between them. Germline loops: CDR1 SGHDT, CDR2 YYEEEE. The CDR3 contains 14 residues. CDR3 coding DNA: TGTGCCAGCAGCTTTCGGACAGCCAACTATGGCTACACCTTC. This encodes CASSFRTANYGYTF.

The rearrangement uses TRBV10-3 and TRBJ2-3; D ambiguous. Germline V gene lookup returns CDR1 ENHRY and CDR2 SYGVKD. The CDR3 runs 13 residues. Trimming took 0 bases from V and 5 from J, leaving 6 bases between them. The CDR3 reads CAISESEIDTQYF. Written as DNA, the CDR3 is TGTGCCATCAGTGAGTCTGAGATAGATACGCAGTATTTT.

This clonotype has a handful of counts. The chain joins TRBV7-2 to TRBJ2-5; D not resolved. V lost 3 bases and J 2 bases, leaving 10 bases between the germline ends. From germline, CDR1 is SGHTA and CDR2 FQGNSA. The CDR3 runs 14 residues. CDR3 amino acids: CASSFRSPQETQYF. DNA for the CDR3: TGTGCCAGCAGCTTTCGCTCTCCGCAAGAGACCCAGTACTTC.

The V call is TRBV5-1, the J call TRBJ2-1; possible D gene TRBD1, 6 bases. The CDR3 runs 13 residues. Germline V gene data show CDR1 as SGHRS and CDR2 as YFSETQ. Trimming stripped 4 bases from V and 7 bases from J, with 12 bases between. The CDR3 DNA is TGCGCCAGCAGCGGGGACATTGGGAATGAGCAGTTCTTC. It encodes CASSGDIGNEQFF.

This clonotype was recorded a few times. The CDR3 sequence: CASSQPGFEQYF. The CDR3 DNA reads as TGCGCCAGCAGCCAACCAGGATTCGAGCAGTACTTC. This rearrangement joins TRBV4-1 to TRBJ2-7; D gene uncertain. Germline loops: CDR1 MGHRA, CDR2 YSYEKL. This CDR3 is built from 12 residues. The V end lost 2 bases, the J end lost 6 bases, and 8 bases lay between the germline ends.

This clonotype was counted at least ten times. The gene calls are TRBV9 and TRBJ2-7; D might be TRBD1 (5 bases). The CDR3 runs 15 residues. V gave up 0 bases and J gave up 2 bases, with 12 bases separating them. Germline assignment: CDR1 SGDLS and CDR2 YYNGEE. CDR3 coding DNA: TGTGCCAGCAGCGTAGACCCCGGACATACCTACGAGCAGTACTTC. Protein: CASSVDPGHTYEQYF.

The rearrangement uses TRBV6-5 and TRBJ2-2; 11 nucleotides agree with TRBD1. V was pared by 2 bases and J by 15 bases, with 5 bases of the junction left unmatched. The CDR3 sequence is 13 residues long. Germline-derived CDR1 and CDR2 are MNHEY and SVGAGI. The CDR3 DNA reads TGTGCCAGCAGTTACCCCGGACAGGGGGCGATGTTTTTT. Its translation: CASSYPGQGAMFF.

This clonotype was observed a handful of times. The chain recombines TRBV5-1 with TRBJ2-2, with D uncertain. Trimming removed 4 bases at V and 0 bases at J, with 13 bases between. Per the germline V gene, CDR1 is SGHRS and CDR2 is YFSETQ. This CDR3 has 16 amino acids. Here the CDR3 reads CASSPEPGSNTGELFF. The CDR3 DNA sequence: TGCGCCAGCAGCCCGGAACCTGGGTCGAACACCGGGGAGCTGTTTTTT.

The sample holds a few counts of this clonotype. The chain joins TRBV7-2 to TRBJ2-7; 8 nucleotides line up with TRBD1. This CDR3 is built from 14 residues. The J segment lost 4 bases and the V segment lost 5 bases, leaving 7 bases of the junction unmatched. Germline assignment: CDR1 SGHTA and CDR2 FQGNSA. The CDR3 spells CASSHRTGRYEQYF. The DNA of the CDR3 is TGTGCCAGCAGCCACCGGACAGGGAGGTACGAGCAGTACTTC.

In its sample, this clonotype was seen a few times. The rearrangement joins TRBV20-1 to TRBJ2-7; TRBD2 matches at 9 bases. The CDR3 sequence is 15 residues long. Germline V gives CDR1 DFQATT, CDR2 SNEGSKA (reference sequence). Trimming removed 1 base from V and 3 bases from J; junction bases left unmatched: 7. This CDR3 is CSARGRGGLNYEQYF. For the CDR3, the DNA is TGCAGTGCTAGAGGGCGGGGGGGGTTGAACTACGAGCAGTACTTC.

This clonotype has ten or more counts. This rearrangement joins TRBV7-6 to TRBJ2-1; 12 bases are a match to TRBD2. Unmatched junction bases numbered 7, after V lost 5 bases and J lost 8 bases. CDR3 size: 15 residues. From germline, CDR1 is SGHVS and CDR2 FNYEAQ. The CDR3 sequence: CASSALAGGPDEQFF. In DNA, the CDR3 is TGTGCCAGCAGCGCCCTAGCGGGGGGGCCTGATGAGCAGTTCTTC.

The rearrangement uses TRBV18 and TRBJ2-2; no firm D call. The CDR3 loop spans 16 amino acids. Trimming shortened V by 2 bases and J by 1 base, and 11 bases separated the two germline ends. Per the germline V gene, CDR1 is KGHSH and CDR2 is LQKENI. The CDR3 DNA reads TGTGCCAGCTCACCAATGGCGCCGGGGAACACCGGGGAGCTGTTTTTT. The encoded protein is CASSPMAPGNTGELFF.